The clone carrying this T cell receptor (beta chain) was observed once. This specimen comes from a study of blood T cell repertoires in COVID-19. Background on the study: Nucleic acid was either cDNA or gDNA, and it came from T cells, B-cell-depleted T cells, or PBMCs.

Source study methods: Amplification from reference gene primers served as the basis for estimated nucleated cell counts. Only in-frame clones appear in the TCRdb table, and some are missing; sequencing was by immunoSEQ multiplex PCR. The D gene and trimming were derived from the DNA, and the V and J assignments and clone size from that table. The profile covers roughly 250,000 clones, with approximately 91% appearing a single time and under 3% taken by the ten largest. The CDR3 extends over 14 amino acids. In germline, CDR1 is SGHTA, CDR2 FQGNSA. V dropped 1 base and J dropped 5; count of bases not matched to a gene: 5. Recruitment covered about 25 US areas and drew participants whose ages spanned roughly 18 to 100 years. Cohorts were assigned according to the clinical history that participants reported.

This chain connects TRBV7-2 to TRBJ2-7, with 7 bases identical to TRBD2. The TCR was taken from a woman in her thirties or forties with acute COVID-19. Source material: PBMCs or T cells enriched from blood (not recorded which). The CDR3 DNA sequence: TGTGCCAGCAGCTTAGATGGCGGGAGTAACGAGCAGTACTTC. Encoded protein: CASSLDGGSNEQYF.